The next 22 T cell receptor beta chains were all read from a single sample in a study of Ad26.COV2.S vaccination and SARS-CoV-2 variants. Some clones are missing from TCRdb's copy, which holds only in-frame ones; the method was immunoSEQ multiplex PCR. The sample lists 380,000 or so clones; roughly 80% were seen once. Regarding treatment: about 20 received Ad26.COV2.S at low or high dose, single or two shots; about five received placebo; per-sample allocation not given. Sample collection was performed on day 63 after the first vaccine or placebo injection. The sample here was peripheral blood, taken in a trial of Ad26.COV2.S vaccine versus placebo. These receptors were collected from a person between 18 and 65 years old who received the Ad26.COV2.S COVID-19 vaccine or a placebo.

The chain carries TRBV4-2 and TRBJ2-7; the D gene could be TRBD1 or TRBD2 (6 bases each). This CDR3 is built from 20 residues. Germline V gene sequence: CDR1 LGHNA, CDR2 YNFKEQ. Between the trimmed V and J ends, which lost 4 bases and 4 bases, there was a span of 32 bases. Here the CDR3 reads CASSPKSGPAPGAASYEQYF. In nucleotides, the CDR3 is TGTGCCAGCAGCCCGAAAAGCGGCCCTGCCCCGGGGGCAGCCTCTTACGAGCAGTACTTC.

This clone was detected only once. This chain connects TRBV4-3 to TRBJ2-1, with D perhaps TRBD2 (6 bases). CDR1 and CDR2 (germline): LGHNA, YSLEER. Trimming removed 1 base at V and 7 bases at J, with 8 bases between. This CDR3 comprises 13 residues. CDR3 in amino acids: CASSQVAGNEQFF. DNA for the CDR3: TGCGCCAGCAGCCAAGTTGCGGGGAATGAGCAGTTCTTC.

This clone has just a few counts. The chain recombines TRBV9 with TRBJ2-1; 10 nucleotides match TRBD2. This CDR3 has 14 residues. Germline CDR1 and CDR2: SGDLS and YYNGEE. V lost 6 bases, J lost 3 bases, and 3 bases stayed unmatched. The CDR3 protein is CASTTSGNYNEQFF. CDR3 bases: TGTGCCAGCACCACTAGCGGGAACTACAATGAGCAGTTCTTC.

This chain uses TRBV29-1 with TRBJ2-7; maybe TRBD2 (6 bases). From germline, CDR1 is SQVTM and CDR2 ANQGSEA. CDR3 length: 11 residues. V gave up 5 bases and J gave up 5 bases, with 10 bases separating them. CDR3 protein: CSVRPGDEQYF. DNA of the CDR3: TGCAGCGTTCGACCGGGGGACGAGCAGTACTTC.

DNA for the CDR3: TGTGCCTGGAGTAGAGATAAGGGACAGGGTGGCACCTTC. As protein: CAWSRDKGQGGTF. The J gene is TRBJ1-2, the V gene TRBV30, with TRBD1 matching 9 bases. This CDR3 spans 13 amino acids. After removal of 2 bases from V and 13 bases from J, the junction contained 11 bases not matched to a gene. Per germline, CDR1 GTSNPN and CDR2 SVGIG (reference sequence).

This chain connects TRBV30 to TRBJ1-1; D unclear. The CDR3 has 13 residues. The germline CDR1 and CDR2 sequences are GTSNPN and SVGIG (reference sequence). V lost 8 bases and J 0 bases, leaving 13 bases between the germline ends. CDR3 in amino acids: CAGLGSLNTEAFF. DNA for the CDR3: TGTGCCGGGTTAGGCAGCCTGAACACTGAAGCTTTCTTT.

The J gene is TRBJ2-3, the V gene TRBV5-5; D gene ambiguous. This CDR3 region has 18 residues. V was cut by 3 bases and J by 2 bases, with 22 bases left in between. Germline assignment: CDR1 SGHKS and CDR2 YYEKEE (reference sequence). Written as DNA, the CDR3 is TGTGCCAGCAGCTCCACCCCCCGACCGTTAACTGACACAGATACGCAGTATTTT. Translated: CASSSTPRPLTDTDTQYF.

This chain links TRBV11-2 with TRBJ2-2; 9 nucleotides line up with TRBD1. This CDR3 comprises 16 residues. In germline, CDR1 is SGHAT, CDR2 FQNNGV. The J segment lost 5 bases and the V segment lost 4 bases, leaving 8 bases of the junction unmatched. The CDR3 protein is CASSSWTGAPTGELFF. Here the CDR3 DNA reads TGTGCCAGCAGCTCCTGGACAGGGGCCCCTACCGGGGAGCTGTTTTTT.

About this clone: The same CDR3 is also encoded by other DNA sequences in this sample. The rearrangement uses TRBV3-1 (or the pseudogene TRBV3-2) and TRBJ1-2; no reliable D call. Germline assignment: CDR1 LGHDT and CDR2 YNNKEL (reference sequence). V lost 1 base to trimming and J lost 8 bases, with 8 bases between them. There are 12 residues in the CDR3. The CDR3 sequence is CASSQVSSGYTF. The CDR3 nucleotides read TGTGCCAGCAGCCAAGTATCCTCGGGCTACACCTTC.

J is TRBJ2-1 and V is TRBV11-2; 13 nucleotides align to TRBD2. This CDR3 has 15 residues. The junction had 6 bases not matched to a gene; V was cut back by 4 bases and J by 9 bases. Germline V lookup: CDR1 SGHAT, CDR2 FQNNGV. The CDR3 region has the DNA TGTGCCAGCAGCTCCACTAGCGGGGGGGCAGTTGAGCAGTTCTTC. Its translation: CASSSTSGGAVEQFF.

This rearrangement joins TRBV7-2 to TRBJ2-7; D gene unclear. CDR3 length equals 11 residues. The V end lost 6 bases, the J end lost 3 bases, and 6 bases lay between the germline ends. The germline CDR1 and CDR2 sequences are SGHTA and FQGNSA. In DNA form, the CDR3 reads TGTGCCAGCAGGCTTTACTACGAGCAGTACTTC. Its translation: CASRLYYEQYF.

The DNA for the CDR3 is TGTGCCTTGGCCCCTCCGGGATCCTACAATGAGCAGTTCTTC. This gives the protein CALAPPGSYNEQFF. The rearrangement uses TRBV30 and TRBJ2-1, with a tentative D call TRBD2 (5 bases). Germline V CDR1 and CDR2: GTSNPN, SVGIG (reference sequence). The CDR3 has 14 amino acids. Trimming stripped 7 bases from V and 1 base from J, with 14 bases between.

The genes are TRBV5-1 and TRBJ1-1; 9 bases are shared with TRBD1. In germline, CDR1 is SGHRS, CDR2 YFSETQ. The CDR3 has 15 amino acids. V lost 2 bases, J lost 1 base, and 3 bases stayed unmatched. CDR3 amino acids: CASSLQGARNTEAFF. The CDR3 bases are TGCGCCAGCAGCTTACAGGGGGCAAGGAACACTGAAGCTTTCTTT.

This clone appeared once. V usage is TRBV7-9 and J usage is TRBJ2-7, with 7 bases identical to TRBD2. Germline V gene data show CDR1 as SEHNR and CDR2 as FQNEAQ (reference sequence). The CDR3 sequence is 15 residues long. V lost 5 bases, J lost 2 bases, and 9 bases stayed unmatched. The CDR3 DNA follows: TGTGCCAGCAGCGCGACTAGCCCCTATACCTACGAGCAGTACTTC. Encoded protein: CASSATSPYTYEQYF.

The genes are TRBV3-1 (or the pseudogene TRBV3-2) and TRBJ1-2; TRBD1 aligns across 9 bases. V dropped 4 bases and J dropped 8; count of bases not matched to a gene: 8. Germline-derived CDR1 and CDR2 are LGHDT and YNNKEL (reference sequence). The CDR3 runs to 14 residues. The CDR3 nucleotides are TGTGCCAGCAGCCTAAGAACAGGGGGCTGGGGCTACACCTTC. Amino acids: CASSLRTGGWGYTF.

As for this clone: The same CDR3 is also encoded by other DNA sequences in this sample. The chain has TRBV7-2 and TRBJ2-7; D not certain. The germline gives CDR1 SGHTA, CDR2 FQGNSA. The V end was cut by 5 bases, the J end by 1 base, with 12 bases between. This CDR3 has 14 amino acids. CDR3 nucleotide sequence: TGTGCCAGCAGCCTTCAACGTGGGTCCTACGAGCAGTACTTC. Amino acid sequence: CASSLQRGSYEQYF.

This rearrangement joins TRBV19 to TRBJ2-7; D is possibly TRBD1 (5 bases). This CDR3 has 14 amino acids. CDR1 and CDR2 from the germline V gene are LNHDA and SQIVND (reference sequence). V lost 5 bases, J lost 2 bases, and 13 bases lay in between. CDR3 bases: TGTGCCAGTAGTCGGCCAGGGCTACCCTACGAGCAGTACTTC. Protein sequence: CASSRPGLPYEQYF.

The chain uses TRBV6-5 and TRBJ1-6, with 10 bases that match TRBD1. The CDR3 runs to 14 residues. The ends lost 6 bases at V and 9 bases at J; junction bases unmatched: 5. Germline CDR1 reads MNHEY; CDR2 reads SVGAGI. The CDR3 spells CASSLGQGGSPLHF. The DNA for the CDR3 is TGTGCCAGCAGCCTCGGACAGGGGGGTTCACCCCTCCACTTT.

This chain connects TRBV11-2 to TRBJ2-7; 7 bases fit TRBD2. This CDR3 has 15 residues. From germline, CDR1 is SGHAT and CDR2 FQNNGV. V trimming: 1 base; J trimming: 2 bases; junction bases outside the gene matches: 5. The CDR3 protein is CASSLVTGGTYEQYF. The CDR3 bases are TGTGCCAGCAGCTTAGTGACGGGGGGAACCTACGAGCAGTACTTC.

The count of this clone is one. This chain connects TRBV27 to TRBJ1-6; 7 nucleotides agree with TRBD1. In germline, CDR1 is MNHEY, CDR2 SMNVEV (reference sequence). This CDR3 has 16 residues. J gave up 9 bases and V 1 base, and 9 bases lay outside the gene matches. CDR3 nucleotides: TGTGCCAGCAGTTTATATCAGGACAGGAATGGTTCACCCCTCCACTTT. Its translation: CASSLYQDRNGSPLHF.

With regard to this clone: This CDR3 is also generated by other DNA sequences in the sample. The genes are TRBV5-1 and TRBJ2-7; TRBD1 aligns across 9 bases. Germline loops: CDR1 SGHRS, CDR2 YFSETQ. The CDR3 sequence is 14 residues long. Trimming cost V 5 bases and J 0 bases; bases outside gene matches: 3. CDR3 in amino acids: CASSRTGDSYEQYF. The CDR3 nucleotides read TGCGCCAGCAGTCGGACAGGGGACTCCTACGAGCAGTACTTC.

The V and J genes are TRBV9 and TRBJ2-1; 7 nucleotides match TRBD2. This CDR3 spans 13 amino acids. Germline V gene data show CDR1 as SGDLS and CDR2 as YYNGEE. Losses at the gene ends were 3 bases for V and 12 bases for J; bases not matched to a gene: 9. CDR3 in amino acids: CASSGGRATAQFF. CDR3 DNA: TGTGCCAGCAGCGGGGGGAGGGCGACGGCGCAGTTCTTC.